The T cell receptor beta chain under discussion was sequenced for a study of Graves' ophthalmopathy and Graves' hyperthyroidism. For repertoire sequencing, the TCR beta CDR3 regions were amplified from RNA transcripts. The first-round RT-PCR employed HTBI primers together with the Qiagen OneStep RT-PCR kit. A multiplex PCR was then performed as the second round. TCRdb redid the calling of the multiplex PCR reads with MiXCR, one entry per CDR3 protein. The sample lists roughly 480,000 distinct CDR3 sequences, around an eighth occurring once. The ends were cut back, 2 bases at V and 7 bases at J, with 15 bases in the middle. The CDR3 length is 15 residues. Germline V gene lookup returns CDR1 SGHRS and CDR2 YFSETQ. This clonotype was counted at least ten times. Certain patients were not enrolled. These were patients with other autoimmune diseases, uncontrolled infections, pregnancy or lactation.

Sequencing used blood. The clonotype originates from a woman in her thirties with Graves' ophthalmopathy. The chain combines TRBV5-1 with TRBJ2-2; TRBD2 might be the D (6 bases). The CDR3, as DNA: TGCGCCAGCAGCTTTGTCGGGACTGGGGACGGGGAGCTGTTTTTT. This encodes CASSFVGTGDGELFF. The whole variable domain, remainder taken from reference TRBV5-1 and TRBJ2-2, is KAGVTQTPRYLIKTRGQQVTLSCSPISGHRSVSWYQQTPGQGLQFLFEYFSETQRNKGNFPGRFSGRQFSNSRSEMNVSTLELGDSALYLCASSFVGTGDGELFFGEGSRLTVL.